Presented here are 27 T cell receptor beta chains from one specimen sequenced in a study of T-cell reconstitution after alpha-beta-depleted transplantation in children. Unique molecular identifiers were incorporated during preparation of the TCRbeta library. TCRdb itself ran the PCR reads through MiXCR, one entry per CDR3 protein. The sample has 550,000 to 800,000 distinct CDR3 sequences, around 13% seen once. The source material was PBMCs, sampled before TCRalphabeta/CD19-depleted stem cell transplant. The receptors shown here come from a girl aged 2 to 9 with congenital amegakaryocytic thrombocytopenia, due to receive a stem cell transplant.

The chain carries TRBV27 and TRBJ2-7; possibly TRBD2 for D (5 bases). Germline CDR1 reads MNHEY; CDR2 reads SMNVEV (reference sequence). Trimming removed 6 bases from V and 4 bases from J, with 13 bases in between. The CDR3 is made up of 13 amino acids. CDR3 residues: CASSRGFRYEQYF. The DNA for the CDR3 is TGTGCCAGCAGCAGAGGGTTTAGGTACGAGCAGTACTTC.

Ten or more counts support this clonotype. V usage is TRBV20-1 and J usage is TRBJ2-7; possible D gene TRBD2, 5 bases. V was cut by 6 bases and J by 5 bases, with 20 bases left in between. The germline CDR1 and CDR2 sequences are DFQATT and SNEGSKA (reference sequence). This CDR3 has 14 residues. Here the CDR3 DNA reads TGCAGTGCGCCGAACCGGGTCCTGCGGGACGAGCAGTACTTC. Its translation: CSAPNRVLRDEQYF.

This clonotype occurred many times. The chain is built from TRBV5-1 and TRBJ1-5; 7 bases line up with TRBD1. CDR1 and CDR2 (germline): SGHRS, YFSETQ. Unmatched junction bases numbered 19, after V lost 4 bases and J lost 0 bases. The CDR3 is made up of 20 amino acids. This CDR3 is CASSPPGQVTNPHSNQPQHF. CDR3 in DNA: TGCGCCAGCAGCCCTCCTGGACAGGTCACTAACCCACATAGCAATCAGCCCCAGCATTTT. The whole variable domain, filled in from reference TRBV5-1 and TRBJ1-5, reads KAGVTQTPRYLIKTRGQQVTLSCSPISGHRSVSWYQQTPGQGLQFLFEYFSETQRNKGNFPGRFSGRQFSNSRSEMNVSTLELGDSALYLCASSPPGQVTNPHSNQPQHFGDGTRLSIL.

This clonotype showed up many times. This chain links TRBV5-1 with TRBJ2-2; a possible D gene is TRBD1 (6 bases). The CDR3 covers 15 residues. V lost 4 bases, J lost 6 bases, and 16 bases lay in between. Germline CDR1 is SGHRS and CDR2 is YFSETQ. The CDR3 DNA reads TGCGCCAGCAGCCCGGGACACCCTGCACCCGGGGAGCTGTTTTTT. It yields the protein CASSPGHPAPGELFF.

The chain uses TRBV5-5 and TRBJ2-7; D is possibly TRBD1 (6 bases). The CDR3 is 14 amino acids. V was shortened by 2 bases and J by 0 bases, with 9 bases between the two germline ends. Germline V gene sequence: CDR1 SGHKS, CDR2 YYEKEE (reference sequence). CDR3: CASSFRQDSYEQYF. The CDR3, as DNA: TGTGCCAGCAGCTTCAGACAGGACTCCTACGAGCAGTACTTC. The full variable domain, rest sourced from reference TRBV5-5 and TRBJ2-7, is DAGVTQSPTHLIKTRGQQVTLRCSPISGHKSVSWYQQVLGQGPQFIFQYYEKEERGRGNFPDRFSARQFPNYSSELNVNALLLGDSALYLCASSFRQDSYEQYFGPGTRLTVT.

This clonotype was detected many times. The chain has TRBV15 and TRBJ2-2; D is unclear. This CDR3 is built from 16 residues. V was pared by 1 base and J by 2 bases, with 11 bases between. The germline gives CDR1 LNHNV, CDR2 YYDKDF (reference sequence). The CDR3 loop is CATSRGTTPNTGELFF. In DNA, the CDR3 is TGTGCCACCAGCAGAGGCACTACACCTAACACCGGGGAGCTGTTTTTT.

This clonotype was counted many times. The gene calls are TRBV28 and TRBJ2-7, with 7 positions matching TRBD2. The V gene end was trimmed by 3 bases and the J gene end by 3 bases; junction bases not matched to a gene: 5. The length of the CDR3 is 14 residues. Germline values: CDR1 MDHEN, CDR2 SYDVKM. Written as DNA, the CDR3 is TGTGCCAGCAGTTTGGGGGGGGGTTACTACGAGCAGTACTTC. Encoded protein: CASSLGGGYYEQYF. The whole variable domain, remainder taken from reference TRBV28 and TRBJ2-7, is DVKVTQSSRYLVKRTGEKVFLECVQDMDHENMFWYRQDPGLGLRLIYFSYDVKMKEKGDIPEGYSVSREKKERFSLILESASTNQTSMYLCASSLGGGYYEQYFGPGTRLTVT.

This clonotype was counted a single time. The chain is built from TRBV10-3 and TRBJ2-7; TRBD1 aligns across 7 bases. CDR1 and CDR2 from the germline V gene are ENHRY and SYGVKD. The CDR3 runs to 15 residues. V was pared by 6 bases and J by 0 bases, with 8 bases of the junction left unmatched. CDR3 sequence: CAISEKGQLSYEQYF. In DNA form, the CDR3 reads TGTGCCATCAGCGAAAAGGGACAGCTCTCCTACGAGCAGTACTTC.

The chain employs TRBV20-1 and TRBJ2-7; 7 bases map to TRBD1. V dropped 5 bases and J dropped 3; count of bases not matched to a gene: 13. The CDR3 has 15 amino acids. Germline values: CDR1 DFQATT, CDR2 SNEGSKA (reference sequence). The CDR3 region has the DNA TGCAGTGCTTCACACCTCCGGACAGGCCTCTACGAGCAGTACTTC. This translates into CSASHLRTGLYEQYF.

This clonotype was observed at least ten times. The chain has TRBV20-1 and TRBJ2-3; TRBD2 matches 10 bases. V shed 5 bases and J 0 bases; nucleotides not matched to a gene: 2. The germline gives CDR1 DFQATT, CDR2 SNEGSKA (reference sequence). This CDR3 has 14 amino acids. Here the CDR3 DNA reads TGCAGTGCTCGACTAGCGGGCAGCACAGATACGCAGTATTTT. Translated, it gives CSARLAGSTDTQYF.

This clonotype appeared many times. The V and J genes are TRBV2 and TRBJ2-7; D gene ambiguous. Per germline, CDR1 SNHLY and CDR2 FYNNEI. The V end lost 6 bases, the J end lost 7 bases, and 19 bases lay between the germline ends. The CDR3 is 14 residues long. CDR3 sequence (DNA): TGTGCCAGCAGAGACCCCGGCACAATGTTGGAGCAGTACTTC. The encoded protein is CASRDPGTMLEQYF.

This clonotype was seen ten or more times. V and J are TRBV27 and TRBJ2-5, with 8 bases aligning to TRBD1. V was pared by 5 bases and J by 2 bases, with 10 bases of the junction left unmatched. The germline gives CDR1 MNHEY, CDR2 SMNVEV (reference sequence). The CDR3 consists of 16 residues. CDR3 nucleotide sequence: TGTGCCAGCAGTCCAATCTGGGACAGGCGTCAAGAGACCCAGTACTTC. Translating gives CASSPIWDRRQETQYF.

This clonotype has just a few counts. V gene TRBV5-1 combines with J gene TRBJ2-7; unclear D gene. The germline CDR1 and CDR2 sequences are SGHRS and YFSETQ. Trimming removed 3 bases from V and 6 bases from J, with 31 bases in between. The CDR3 runs to 19 residues. CDR3 sequence: CASSWGPLALWEQLSEQYF. The CDR3 region has the DNA TGCGCCAGCAGCTGGGGTCCGTTGGCCCTTTGGGAACAACTGAGCGAGCAGTACTTC.

The chain uses TRBV7-8 and TRBJ2-5; TRBD2 is a possible D gene (5 bases). This CDR3 is 15 amino acids long. The germline CDR1 and CDR2 sequences are SGHVS and FQNEAQ. The V and J ends lost 5 bases and 13 bases respectively, with 26 bases between them. CDR3 nucleotides: TGTGCCAGCAGCCCGATTTTCGGCCCCGTTGGAGGTTTGTACTTC. Amino acids: CASSPIFGPVGGLYF.

The chain links TRBV6-2 or TRBV6-3 to TRBJ2-2; possible D gene TRBD1, 5 bases. The CDR3 covers 20 residues. The germline V gene encodes CDR1 MNHEY and CDR2 SVGEGT. V was cut by 0 bases and J by 2 bases, with 22 bases left in between. The CDR3: CASSYSRTTLDRENTGELFF. CDR3 DNA: TGTGCCAGCAGTTACTCGAGAACAACGCTCGACAGAGAAAACACCGGGGAGCTGTTTTTT.

This clonotype was found a few times. The chain joins TRBV30 to TRBJ2-1; D may match TRBD1 or TRBD2 (5 bases each). This CDR3 has 13 residues. Looked up from germline, CDR1 is GTSNPN and CDR2 is SVGIG (reference sequence). V was shortened by 1 base and J by 8 bases, with 12 bases between the two germline ends. The CDR3, as DNA: TGTGCCTGGAGTGCGGGGTTAGGGGATGAGCAGTTCTTC. It codes for CAWSAGLGDEQFF.

Turning to this clonotype: This sequence may be a read error, since a much larger clone differs from it by one base. This chain joins TRBV20-1 and TRBJ2-7, with 11 positions matching TRBD2. CDR3 length: 13 residues. CDR1 and CDR2 from the germline V gene are DFQATT and SNEGSKA (reference sequence). Unmatched junction bases numbered 9, after V lost 5 bases and J lost 9 bases. CDR3 protein: CSALSGRALAQYF. Here the CDR3 DNA reads TGCAGTGCTCTTAGCGGGAGGGCGCTCGCGCAGTACTTC.

A few counts support this clonotype. The CDR3 spells CASRRTNPGAPQYF. The CDR3 DNA follows: TGTGCCAGCAGACGGACCAACCCTGGGGCTCCGCAGTATTTT. This chain connects TRBV12-3 or TRBV12-4 to TRBJ2-3; a weak D match, TRBD1 (5 bases). Trimming removed 6 bases from V and 10 bases from J, with 20 bases in between. The CDR3 has 14 amino acids.

This clonotype was recorded at least ten times. The rearrangement links TRBV15 to TRBJ2-5; D call uncertain. Germline V gives CDR1 LNHNV, CDR2 YYDKDF (reference sequence). CDR3 length equals 14 residues. V was pared by 0 bases and J by 0 bases, with 5 bases between. The CDR3 region has the DNA TGTGCCACCAGCAGAGATCCCTACCAAGAGACCCAGTACTTC. Its protein is CATSRDPYQETQYF.

Only a few counts were recorded for this clonotype. The chain has TRBV6-2 or TRBV6-3 and TRBJ2-5, with D perhaps being TRBD1 or TRBD2 (6 bases each). This CDR3 has 11 amino acids. V lost 4 bases to trimming and J lost 7 bases, with 7 bases between them. CDR1 is MNHEY and CDR2 is SVGEGT in the germline V gene. The CDR3 loop reads CASSWGATQYF. The CDR3 region has the DNA TGTGCCAGCAGTTGGGGGGCGACCCAGTACTTC.

This clonotype was recorded many times. The chain links TRBV20-1 to TRBJ2-1, with D perhaps being TRBD1 or TRBD2 (5 bases each). The V end was cut by 8 bases, the J end by 3 bases, with 11 bases between. Per germline, CDR1 DFQATT and CDR2 SNEGSKA (reference sequence). The CDR3 sequence is 12 residues long. The CDR3 DNA follows: TGCAGTACCGGGACGAACTACAATGAGCAGTTCTTC. Its translation is CSTGTNYNEQFF.

This chain connects TRBV19 to TRBJ2-5; D perhaps matches TRBD2 (6 bases). Germline lookup yields CDR1 LNHDA and CDR2 SQIVND (reference sequence). This CDR3 contains 13 residues. V was clipped by 7 bases and J by 5 bases, with 14 bases between them. The CDR3: CASTGGRGETQYF. In DNA, the CDR3 is TGTGCCAGTACCGGGGGACGTGGGGAGACCCAGTACTTC.

This clonotype was seen ten or more times. The J gene is TRBJ2-1, the V gene TRBV4-1; D is unclear. This CDR3 is built from 13 residues. CDR1 and CDR2 (germline): MGHRA, YSYEKL. The V end lost 1 base, the J end lost 3 bases, and 4 bases lay between the germline ends. CDR3 loop: CASSQGVYNEQFF. The CDR3 region has the DNA TGCGCCAGCAGCCAAGGAGTCTACAATGAGCAGTTCTTC.

In its sample, this clonotype was seen many times. The rearrangement uses TRBV20-1 and TRBJ1-4, with D uncertain. The CDR3 is made up of 18 amino acids. V was pared by 6 bases and J by 5 bases, with 28 bases between. Per the germline V gene, CDR1 is DFQATT and CDR2 is SNEGSKA (reference sequence). The CDR3 sequence: CSAIRMAGNPRGNEKLFF. Here the CDR3 DNA reads TGCAGTGCCATAAGGATGGCCGGAAACCCCCGAGGGAATGAAAAACTGTTTTTT.

This clonotype occurred many times. The V and J genes are TRBV5-1 and TRBJ2-7; D gene ambiguous. The V and J ends lost 3 bases and 7 bases respectively, with 23 bases between them. Looked up from germline, CDR1 is SGHRS and CDR2 is YFSETQ. The CDR3 loop spans 16 amino acids. The CDR3 loop reads CASSSLSGGDPKEQYF. CDR3 nucleotide sequence: TGCGCCAGCAGCTCCTTGTCTGGCGGAGACCCTAAAGAGCAGTACTTC.

This clonotype was seen repeatedly, ten times or more. V usage is TRBV20-1 and J usage is TRBJ2-1, with D unclear. Trimming shortened V by 6 bases and J by 3 bases, and 15 bases separated the two germline ends. Germline V gene data show CDR1 as DFQATT and CDR2 as SNEGSKA (reference sequence). CDR3 size: 14 residues. The CDR3 DNA follows: TGCAGTGCCCGTTCCAGCGAGATCTACAATGAGCAGTTCTTC. It codes for CSARSSEIYNEQFF.

The chain uses TRBV20-1 and TRBJ2-3; TRBD2 is a possible D gene (6 bases). The germline V and J ends were trimmed by 0 bases and 12 bases, with 7 bases remaining between them. Looked up from germline, CDR1 is DFQATT and CDR2 is SNEGSKA (reference sequence). The CDR3 spans 10 residues. The CDR3 DNA sequence: TGCAGTGCTAGAGAGGGACTCCAGTATTTT. Protein sequence: CSAREGLQYF.